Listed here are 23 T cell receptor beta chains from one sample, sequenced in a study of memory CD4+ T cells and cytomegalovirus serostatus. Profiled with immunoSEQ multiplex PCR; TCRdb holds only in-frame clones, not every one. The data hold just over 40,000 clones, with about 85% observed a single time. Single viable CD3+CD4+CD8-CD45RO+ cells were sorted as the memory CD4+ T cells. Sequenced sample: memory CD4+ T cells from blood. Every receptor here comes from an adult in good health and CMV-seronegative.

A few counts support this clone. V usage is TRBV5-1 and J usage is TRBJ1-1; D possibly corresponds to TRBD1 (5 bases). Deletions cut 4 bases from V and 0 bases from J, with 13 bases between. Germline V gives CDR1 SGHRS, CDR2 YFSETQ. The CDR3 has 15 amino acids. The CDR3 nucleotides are TGCGCCAGCAGCGTCGAGGGGACTATGAACACTGAAGCTTTCTTT. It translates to CASSVEGTMNTEAFF.

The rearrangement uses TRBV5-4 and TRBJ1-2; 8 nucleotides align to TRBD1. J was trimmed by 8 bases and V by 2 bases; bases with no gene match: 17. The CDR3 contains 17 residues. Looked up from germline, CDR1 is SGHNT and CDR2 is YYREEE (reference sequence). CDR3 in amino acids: CASSFQGAGVPRGGYTF. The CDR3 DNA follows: TGTGCCAGCAGCTTTCAGGGGGCCGGAGTCCCGCGGGGCGGCTACACCTTC.

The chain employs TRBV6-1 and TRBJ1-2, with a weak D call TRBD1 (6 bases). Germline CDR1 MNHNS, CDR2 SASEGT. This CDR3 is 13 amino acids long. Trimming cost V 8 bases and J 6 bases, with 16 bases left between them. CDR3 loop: CASALDRPNGYTF. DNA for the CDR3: TGTGCCAGCGCTCTTGACAGGCCTAATGGCTACACCTTC.

The CDR3 loop is CASSLGQGYQPQHF. The CDR3 DNA reads TGTGCCAGCAGCTTAGGGCAGGGCTATCAGCCCCAGCATTTT. V gene TRBV7-2 combines with J gene TRBJ1-5; the D gene is possibly TRBD1 (5 bases). The CDR3 is 14 amino acids. CDR1 and CDR2 from the germline V gene are SGHTA and FQGNSA. V lost 1 base and J 5 bases, leaving 9 bases between the germline ends.

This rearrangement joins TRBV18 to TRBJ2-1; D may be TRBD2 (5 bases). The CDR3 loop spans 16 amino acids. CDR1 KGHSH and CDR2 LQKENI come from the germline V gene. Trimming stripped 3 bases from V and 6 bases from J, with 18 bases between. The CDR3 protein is CASSPVVASIGNEQFF. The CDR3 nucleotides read TGTGCCAGCTCACCGGTCGTGGCTAGCATCGGCAATGAGCAGTTCTTC.

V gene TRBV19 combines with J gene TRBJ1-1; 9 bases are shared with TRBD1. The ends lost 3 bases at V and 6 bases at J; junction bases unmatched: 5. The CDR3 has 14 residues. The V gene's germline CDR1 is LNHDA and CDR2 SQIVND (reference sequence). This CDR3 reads CASSIPGQGPEAFF. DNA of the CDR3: TGTGCCAGTAGTATCCCGGGACAGGGCCCTGAAGCTTTCTTT. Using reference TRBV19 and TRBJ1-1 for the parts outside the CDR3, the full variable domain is DGGITQSPKYLFRKEGQNVTLSCEQNLNHDAMYWYRQDPGQGLRLIYYSQIVNDFQKGDIAEGYSVSREKKESFPLTVTSAQKNPTAFYLCASSIPGQGPEAFFGQGTRLTVV.

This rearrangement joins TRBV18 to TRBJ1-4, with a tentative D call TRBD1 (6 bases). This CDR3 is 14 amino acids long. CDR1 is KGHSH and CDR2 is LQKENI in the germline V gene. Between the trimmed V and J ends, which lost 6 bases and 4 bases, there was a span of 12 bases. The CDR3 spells CASSRGPYNEKLFF. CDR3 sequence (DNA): TGTGCCAGCTCCCGGGGGCCGTATAATGAAAAACTGTTTTTT.

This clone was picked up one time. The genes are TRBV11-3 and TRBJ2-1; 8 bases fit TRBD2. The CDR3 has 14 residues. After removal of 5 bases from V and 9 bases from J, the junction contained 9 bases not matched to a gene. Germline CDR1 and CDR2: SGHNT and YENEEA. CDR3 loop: CASSQGAGAIEQFF. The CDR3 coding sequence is TGTGCCAGCAGCCAGGGAGCGGGGGCGATTGAGCAGTTCTTC. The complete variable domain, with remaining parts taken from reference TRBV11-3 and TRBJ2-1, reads EAGVVQSPRYKIIEKKQPVAFWCNPISGHNTLYWYLQNLGQGPELLIRYENEEAVDDSQLPKDRFSAERLKGVDSTLKIQPAELGDSAVYLCASSQGAGAIEQFFGPGTRLTVL.

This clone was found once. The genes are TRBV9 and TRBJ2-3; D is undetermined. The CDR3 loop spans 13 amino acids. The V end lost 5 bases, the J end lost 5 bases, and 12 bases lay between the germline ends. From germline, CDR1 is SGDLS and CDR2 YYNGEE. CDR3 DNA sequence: TGTGCCAGCAGTGCCGCGTGGGGAGATACGCAGTATTTT. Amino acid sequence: CASSAAWGDTQYF.

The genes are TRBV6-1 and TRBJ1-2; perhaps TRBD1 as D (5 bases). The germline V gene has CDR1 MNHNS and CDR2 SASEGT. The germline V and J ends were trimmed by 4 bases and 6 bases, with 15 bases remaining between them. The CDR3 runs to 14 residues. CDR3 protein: CASSGGMWGHGYTF. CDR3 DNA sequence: TGTGCCAGCAGTGGGGGAATGTGGGGACATGGCTACACCTTC.

CDR3 nucleotides: TGTGCCAGCAGCTTGGTACTAGCGGGGCAAGAGACCCAGTACTTC. This codes for CASSLVLAGQETQYF. The chain uses TRBV5-6 and TRBJ2-5; 10 bases fit TRBD2. The junction had 1 base not matched to a gene; V was cut back by 0 bases and J by 2 bases. This CDR3 contains 15 residues. Germline CDR1 is SGHDT and CDR2 is YYEEEE.

CDR3 protein: CASSARQGNYGYTF. The CDR3 DNA reads as TGTGCCAGCAGCGCACGACAGGGAAACTATGGCTACACCTTC. The rearrangement uses TRBV7-2 and TRBJ1-2, with 7 bases matching TRBD1. Germline loops: CDR1 SGHTA, CDR2 FQGNSA. This CDR3 spans 14 amino acids. V shed 5 bases and J 2 bases; nucleotides not matched to a gene: 5.

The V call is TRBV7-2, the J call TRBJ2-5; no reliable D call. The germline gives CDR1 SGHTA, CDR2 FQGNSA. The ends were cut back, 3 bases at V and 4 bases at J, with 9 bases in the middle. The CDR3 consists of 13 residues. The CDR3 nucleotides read TGTGCCAGCAGCTTCAGCGAGTCAGAGACCCAGTACTTC. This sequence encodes CASSFSESETQYF.

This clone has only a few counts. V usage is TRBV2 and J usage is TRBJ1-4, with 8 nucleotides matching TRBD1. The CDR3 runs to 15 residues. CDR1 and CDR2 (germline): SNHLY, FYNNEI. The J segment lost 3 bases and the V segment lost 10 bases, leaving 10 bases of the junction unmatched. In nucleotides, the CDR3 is TGTGCCACCCAAGGGAGGGACAGGTCTAATGAAAAACTGTTTTTT. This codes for CATQGRDRSNEKLFF.

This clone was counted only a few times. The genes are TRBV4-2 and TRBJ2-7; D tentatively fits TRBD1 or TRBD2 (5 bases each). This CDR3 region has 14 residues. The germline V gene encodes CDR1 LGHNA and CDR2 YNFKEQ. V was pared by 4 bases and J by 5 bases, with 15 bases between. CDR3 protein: CASSRRGLLDEQYF. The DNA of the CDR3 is TGTGCCAGCAGCCGCCGGGGCCTGTTGGACGAGCAGTACTTC.

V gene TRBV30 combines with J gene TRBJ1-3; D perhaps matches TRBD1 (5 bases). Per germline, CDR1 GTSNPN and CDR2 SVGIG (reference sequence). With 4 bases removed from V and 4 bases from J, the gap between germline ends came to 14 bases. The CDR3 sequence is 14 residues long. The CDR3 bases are TGTGCCTGGACCCCGGGGCAAACGGGAAACACCATATATTTT. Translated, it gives CAWTPGQTGNTIYF.

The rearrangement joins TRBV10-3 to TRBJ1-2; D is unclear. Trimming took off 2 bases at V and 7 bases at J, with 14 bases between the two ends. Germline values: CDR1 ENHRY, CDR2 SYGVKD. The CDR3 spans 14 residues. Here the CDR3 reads CAISEGPGKAGYTF. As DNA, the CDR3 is TGTGCCATCAGTGAGGGCCCGGGGAAAGCTGGCTACACCTTC.

CDR3 coding DNA: TGTGCCAGCAGCTTAAGTGAGGGCAGTGAGCAGTTCTTC. It is translated as CASSLSEGSEQFF. The chain links TRBV7-2 to TRBJ2-1; D is possibly TRBD2 (5 bases). The germline CDR1 and CDR2 sequences are SGHTA and FQGNSA. V lost 2 bases and J 9 bases, leaving 11 bases between the germline ends. There are 13 residues in the CDR3.

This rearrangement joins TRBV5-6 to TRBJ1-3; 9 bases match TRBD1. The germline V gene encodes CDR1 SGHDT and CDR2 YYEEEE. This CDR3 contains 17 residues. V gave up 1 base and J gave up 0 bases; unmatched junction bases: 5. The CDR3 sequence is CASSLYRDRASGNTIYF. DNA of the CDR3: TGTGCCAGCAGCTTGTACCGGGACAGGGCCTCTGGAAACACCATATATTTT.

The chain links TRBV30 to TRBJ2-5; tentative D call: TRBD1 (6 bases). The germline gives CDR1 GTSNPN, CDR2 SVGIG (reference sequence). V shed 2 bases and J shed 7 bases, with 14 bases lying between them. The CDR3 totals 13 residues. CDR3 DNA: TGTGCCTGGAGTTTTACAGGGTGGGGGACCCAGTACTTC. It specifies CAWSFTGWGTQYF.

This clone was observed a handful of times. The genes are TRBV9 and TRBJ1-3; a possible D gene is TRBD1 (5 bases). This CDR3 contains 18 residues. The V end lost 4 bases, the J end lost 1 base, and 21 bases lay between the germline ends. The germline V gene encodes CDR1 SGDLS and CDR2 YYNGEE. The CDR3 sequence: CASSPRDPNVRSGNTIYF. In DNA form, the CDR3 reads TGTGCCAGCAGCCCCAGGGACCCTAACGTCAGGTCTGGAAACACCATATATTTT.

CDR3 sequence: CASSPGPNYGYTF. The CDR3 region has the DNA TGTGCCAGCTCCCCGGGACCGAACTATGGCTACACCTTC. This rearrangement joins TRBV2 to TRBJ1-2; a weak D match, TRBD1 (5 bases). CDR1 and CDR2 (germline): SNHLY, FYNNEI. With 8 bases removed from V and 2 bases from J, the gap between germline ends came to 12 bases. CDR3 length equals 13 residues.

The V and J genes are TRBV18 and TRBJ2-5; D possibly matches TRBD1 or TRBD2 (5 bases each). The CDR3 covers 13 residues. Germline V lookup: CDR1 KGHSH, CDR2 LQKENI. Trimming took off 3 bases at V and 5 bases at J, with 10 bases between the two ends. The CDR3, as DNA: TGTGCCAGCTCACCCCCCGGGGCGGAGACCCAGTACTTC. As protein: CASSPPGAETQYF.